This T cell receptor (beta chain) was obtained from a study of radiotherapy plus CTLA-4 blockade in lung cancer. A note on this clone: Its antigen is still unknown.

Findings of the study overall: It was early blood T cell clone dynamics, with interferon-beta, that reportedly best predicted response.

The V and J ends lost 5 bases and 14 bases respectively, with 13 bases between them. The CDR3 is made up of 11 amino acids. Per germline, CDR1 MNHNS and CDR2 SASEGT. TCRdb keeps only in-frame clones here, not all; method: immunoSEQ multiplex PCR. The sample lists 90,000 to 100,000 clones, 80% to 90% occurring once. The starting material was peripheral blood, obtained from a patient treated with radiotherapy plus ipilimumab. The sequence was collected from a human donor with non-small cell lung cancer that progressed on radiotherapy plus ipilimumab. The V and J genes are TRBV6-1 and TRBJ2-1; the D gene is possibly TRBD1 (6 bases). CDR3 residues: CASSFGTTEFF. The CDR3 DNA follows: TGTGCCAGCAGTTTCGGGACAACCGAGTTCTTC.